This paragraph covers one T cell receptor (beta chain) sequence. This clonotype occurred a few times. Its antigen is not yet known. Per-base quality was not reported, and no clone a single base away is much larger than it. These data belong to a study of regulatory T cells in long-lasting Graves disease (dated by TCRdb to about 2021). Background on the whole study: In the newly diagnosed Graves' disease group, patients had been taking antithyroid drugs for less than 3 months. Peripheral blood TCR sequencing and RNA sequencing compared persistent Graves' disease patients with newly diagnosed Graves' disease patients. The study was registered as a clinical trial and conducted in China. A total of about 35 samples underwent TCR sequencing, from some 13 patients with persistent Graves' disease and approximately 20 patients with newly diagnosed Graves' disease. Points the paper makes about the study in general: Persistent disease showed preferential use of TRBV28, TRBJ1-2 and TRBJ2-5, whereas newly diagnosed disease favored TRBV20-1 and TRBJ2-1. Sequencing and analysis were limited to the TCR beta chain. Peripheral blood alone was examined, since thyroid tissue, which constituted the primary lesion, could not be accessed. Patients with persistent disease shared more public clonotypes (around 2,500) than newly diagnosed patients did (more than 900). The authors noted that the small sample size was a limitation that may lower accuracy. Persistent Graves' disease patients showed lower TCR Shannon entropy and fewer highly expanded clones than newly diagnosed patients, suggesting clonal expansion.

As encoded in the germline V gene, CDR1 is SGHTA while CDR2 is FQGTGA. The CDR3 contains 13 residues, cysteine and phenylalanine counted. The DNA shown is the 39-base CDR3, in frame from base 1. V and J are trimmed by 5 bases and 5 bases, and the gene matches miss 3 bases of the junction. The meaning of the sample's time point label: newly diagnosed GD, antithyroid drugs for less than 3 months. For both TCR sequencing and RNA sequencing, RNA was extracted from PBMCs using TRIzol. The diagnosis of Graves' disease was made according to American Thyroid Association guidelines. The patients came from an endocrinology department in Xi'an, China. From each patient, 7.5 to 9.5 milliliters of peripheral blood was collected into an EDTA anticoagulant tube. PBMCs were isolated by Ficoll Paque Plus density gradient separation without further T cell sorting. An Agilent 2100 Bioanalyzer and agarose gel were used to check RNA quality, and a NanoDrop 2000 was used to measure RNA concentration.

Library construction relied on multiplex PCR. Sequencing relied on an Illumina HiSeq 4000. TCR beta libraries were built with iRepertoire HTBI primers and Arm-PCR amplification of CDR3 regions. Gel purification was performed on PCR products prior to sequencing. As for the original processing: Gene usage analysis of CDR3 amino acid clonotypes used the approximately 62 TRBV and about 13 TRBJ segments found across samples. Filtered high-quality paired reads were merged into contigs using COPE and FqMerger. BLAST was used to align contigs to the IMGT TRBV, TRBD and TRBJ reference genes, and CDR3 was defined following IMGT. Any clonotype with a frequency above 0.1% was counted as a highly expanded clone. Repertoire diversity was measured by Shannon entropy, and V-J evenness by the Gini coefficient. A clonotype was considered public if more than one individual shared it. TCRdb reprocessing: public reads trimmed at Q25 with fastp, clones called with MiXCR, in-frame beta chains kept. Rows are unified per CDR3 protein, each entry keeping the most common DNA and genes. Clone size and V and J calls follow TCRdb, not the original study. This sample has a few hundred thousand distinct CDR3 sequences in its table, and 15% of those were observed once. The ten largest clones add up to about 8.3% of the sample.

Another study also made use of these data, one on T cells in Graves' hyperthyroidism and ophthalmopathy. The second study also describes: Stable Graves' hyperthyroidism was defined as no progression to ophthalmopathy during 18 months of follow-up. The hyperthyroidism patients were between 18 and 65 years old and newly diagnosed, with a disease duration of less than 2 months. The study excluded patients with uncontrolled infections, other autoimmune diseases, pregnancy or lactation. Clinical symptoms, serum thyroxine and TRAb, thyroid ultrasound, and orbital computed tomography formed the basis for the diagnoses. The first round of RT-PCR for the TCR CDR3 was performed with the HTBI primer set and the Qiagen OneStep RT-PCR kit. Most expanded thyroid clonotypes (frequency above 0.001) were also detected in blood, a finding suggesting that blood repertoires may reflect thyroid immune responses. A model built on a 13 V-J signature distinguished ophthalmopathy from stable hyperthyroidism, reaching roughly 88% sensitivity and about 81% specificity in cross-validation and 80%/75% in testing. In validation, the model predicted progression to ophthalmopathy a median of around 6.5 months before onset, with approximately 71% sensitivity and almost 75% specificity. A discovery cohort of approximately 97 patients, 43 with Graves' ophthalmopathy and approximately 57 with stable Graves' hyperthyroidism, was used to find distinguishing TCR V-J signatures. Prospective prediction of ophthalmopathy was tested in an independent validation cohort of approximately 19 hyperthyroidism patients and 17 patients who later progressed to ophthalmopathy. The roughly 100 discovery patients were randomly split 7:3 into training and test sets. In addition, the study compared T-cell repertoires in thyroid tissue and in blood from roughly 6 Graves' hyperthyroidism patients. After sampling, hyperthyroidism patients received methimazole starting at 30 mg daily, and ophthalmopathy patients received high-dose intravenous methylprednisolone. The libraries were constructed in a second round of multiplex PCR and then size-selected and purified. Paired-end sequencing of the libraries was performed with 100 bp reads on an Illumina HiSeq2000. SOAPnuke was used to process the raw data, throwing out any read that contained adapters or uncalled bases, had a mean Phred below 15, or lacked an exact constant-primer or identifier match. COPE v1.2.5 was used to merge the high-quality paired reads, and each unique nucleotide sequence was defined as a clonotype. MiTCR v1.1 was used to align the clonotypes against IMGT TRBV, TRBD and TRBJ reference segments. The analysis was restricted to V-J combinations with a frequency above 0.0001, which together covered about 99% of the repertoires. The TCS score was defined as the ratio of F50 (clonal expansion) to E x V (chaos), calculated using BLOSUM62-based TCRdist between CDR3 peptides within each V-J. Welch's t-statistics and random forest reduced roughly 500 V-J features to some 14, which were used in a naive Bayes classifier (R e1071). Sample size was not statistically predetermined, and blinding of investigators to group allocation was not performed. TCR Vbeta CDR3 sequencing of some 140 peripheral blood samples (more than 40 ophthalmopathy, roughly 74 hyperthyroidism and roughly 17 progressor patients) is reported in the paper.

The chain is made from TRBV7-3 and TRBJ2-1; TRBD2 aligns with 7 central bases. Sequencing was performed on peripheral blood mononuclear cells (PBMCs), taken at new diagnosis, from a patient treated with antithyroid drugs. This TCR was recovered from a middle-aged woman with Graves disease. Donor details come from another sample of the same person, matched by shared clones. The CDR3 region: CASSPGRDNEQFF. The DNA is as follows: TGTGCCAGCAGCCCGGGGAGGGACAATGAGCAGTTCTTC.